This T cell receptor (beta chain) was retrieved from a study of cytomegalovirus exposure and HLA in healthy donors. Study outcomes and limitations: Within an earlier analysis, most TCR beta V segments proved productive either about 90% or about 30% of the time. The authors later linked a missense DCLRE1C variant to TCR beta V- and J-gene trimming. From TCR beta sequences, most subjects' HLA-A and HLA-B alleles were reportedly predicted accurately. Several top significant clusters appeared, in a later analysis, to be linked to common viral pathogens.

Concerning this clone: Its matching antigen is unknown.

The CDR3 has 15 residues. Trimming stripped 1 base from V and 2 bases from J, with 9 bases between. CDR1 is MDHEN and CDR2 is SYDVKM in the germline V gene. A multiplex PCR was run with 60 Vbeta primers and 13 Jbeta primers. The repertoire was sequenced with immunoSEQ multiplex PCR; TCRdb's copy has only in-frame clones and lacks some. The table shows roughly 97,000 clones, with roughly 80% occurring only once. The sequence was collected from a woman in her 40s in good health and CMV-seronegative. V gene TRBV28 combines with J gene TRBJ2-1; D is perhaps TRBD2 (6 bases). The sample taken for sequencing was PBMCs. The CDR3 reads CASSLSAGPYNEQFF. The CDR3, as DNA: TGTGCCAGCAGTTTATCGGCGGGGCCCTACAATGAGCAGTTCTTC.